The sequence of this T cell receptor beta chain was determined in a study of radiation and T cells in renal cell carcinoma. Time point here: blood 4 weeks post-SBRT, at nephrectomy. Treatment denoted: 15 Gy SBRT to primary tumor, nephrectomy 4 weeks later. Nephrectomy followed 15 Gy stereotactic body radiation by 4 weeks. Clear cell pathology was present in this patient's renal cell carcinoma. Some clones are missing from TCRdb's copy, which holds only in-frame ones; the method was immunoSEQ multiplex PCR. The sample lists under 200,000 clones, about 88% seen once, with 11% in the top ten. Study-wide results and limits: From baseline, blood top tumor clonotypes peaked at 2 weeks post-radiation. No pretreatment tumor biopsies were available for baseline clonotypes.

With respect to this clone: Antigen specificity is unknown.

The CDR3 runs to 12 residues. Looked up from germline, CDR1 is MNHNS and CDR2 is SASEGT. Trimming removed 10 bases at V and 8 bases at J, with 15 bases between. The sequence was collected from a woman in her fifties or sixties with renal cell carcinoma. The chain links TRBV6-1 to TRBJ2-1; tentatively, D is TRBD1 or TRBD2 (6 bases each). Sequenced material: blood, taken from a patient whose treatment included radiotherapy and nephrectomy. The CDR3 coding sequence is TGTGCCACCCAATGGGGGGCGGATGAGCAGTTCTTC. Translation: CATQWGADEQFF.